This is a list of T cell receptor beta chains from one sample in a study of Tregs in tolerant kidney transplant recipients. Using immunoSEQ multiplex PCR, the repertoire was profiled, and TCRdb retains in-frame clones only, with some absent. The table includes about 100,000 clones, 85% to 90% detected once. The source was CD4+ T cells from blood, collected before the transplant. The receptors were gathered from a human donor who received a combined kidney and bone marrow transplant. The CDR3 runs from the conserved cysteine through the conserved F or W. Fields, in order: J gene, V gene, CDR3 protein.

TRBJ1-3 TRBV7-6 CASSLAAGSGNTIYF
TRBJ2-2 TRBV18 CASSPDRTNTGELFF
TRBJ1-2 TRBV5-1 CASSNRTGGRRGYTF
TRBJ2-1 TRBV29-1 CSVETEYNEQFF
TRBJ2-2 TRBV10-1 CASSVWGPGTAGELFF
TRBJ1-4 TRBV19 CASSISQGQGMRSEKLFF
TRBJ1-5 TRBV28 CASSPPDRGPQQPQHF
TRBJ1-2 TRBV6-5 CASSYSRGNYGYTF
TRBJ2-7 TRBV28 CASSLADSTYEQYF
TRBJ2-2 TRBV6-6 CASSYPRTGELFF
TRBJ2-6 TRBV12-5 CASGPGQLPGLSGANVLTF
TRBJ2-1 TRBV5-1 CASSLGASSNEQFF
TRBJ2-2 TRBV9 CASSKRSANRGHTGELFF
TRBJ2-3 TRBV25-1 CASSGRDTQYF
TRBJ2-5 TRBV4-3 CASSPQGGGPQETQYF
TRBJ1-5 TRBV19 CASSTINRGDQPQHF
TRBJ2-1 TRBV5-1 CASSLLSSRTQGEQFF
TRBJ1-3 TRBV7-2 CASSLVTPRLSGNTIYF
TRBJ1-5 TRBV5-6 CASSSIRGQPQHF
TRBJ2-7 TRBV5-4 CASSLGLAAAYEQYF
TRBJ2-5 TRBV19 CASGRAPGQETQYF
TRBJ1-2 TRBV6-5 CASSYVRTGGSYGYTF
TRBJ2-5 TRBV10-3 CAISVSVGETQYF
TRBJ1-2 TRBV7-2 CASSLGSGNTNYGYTF
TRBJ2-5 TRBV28 CASIAGGPGETQYF
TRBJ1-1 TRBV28 CASRPGGAEDTEAFF
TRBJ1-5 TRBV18 CASSPDRTYSNQPQHF
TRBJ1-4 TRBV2 CASRPTTGANEKLFF
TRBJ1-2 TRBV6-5 CASSYTTPGGGYTF
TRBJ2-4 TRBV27 CASRFQGKDFGIQYF
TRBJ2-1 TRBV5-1 CASGRAGGNNEQFF
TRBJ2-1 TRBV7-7 CASSPTSGRAHEQFF
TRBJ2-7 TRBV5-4 CASSWPKQYF
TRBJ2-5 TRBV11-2 CASSFGGREAETQYF
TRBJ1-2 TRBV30 CAWSLSRGDYGYTF
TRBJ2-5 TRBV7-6 CASSRTSGGQETQYF
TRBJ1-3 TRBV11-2 CASSRMTGTSGNTIYF
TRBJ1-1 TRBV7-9 CASSLVLGANTEAFF
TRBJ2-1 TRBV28 CASSLSIPTGTGYNEQFF
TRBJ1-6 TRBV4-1 CASSQDAALHF
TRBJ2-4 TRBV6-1 CASGSAIKNIQYF
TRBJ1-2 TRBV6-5 CASTRDRVAYGYTF
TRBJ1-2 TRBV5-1 CASSLPAGDYGYTF
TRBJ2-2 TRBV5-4 CASSTWTSFATGELFF
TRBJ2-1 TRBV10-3 CAISESTSGRDSSYNEQFF
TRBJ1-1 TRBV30 CAWARGHGTEAFF
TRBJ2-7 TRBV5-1 CASSLAGGAGYEQYF
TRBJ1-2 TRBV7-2 CASSPQGNYGYTF